This TCR beta chain comes out of a study of T cell responses to AZD1222 COVID-19 vaccine. Notes on the study in general: Donor demographics were predominantly white British with a female majority; clonal diversity may be underestimated. Following two doses of AZD1222, Spike-specific TCR breadth and depth rose.

Using immunoSEQ multiplex PCR, the repertoire was profiled, and TCRdb retains in-frame clones only, with some absent. Of approximately 130,000 clones in the sample, over 90% are singletons; the top ten hold 0.75% to 0.95%. With respect to this clone: What it binds is unknown.

Germline V gene lookup returns CDR1 KGHSH and CDR2 LQKENI. V was clipped by 5 bases and J by 6 bases, with 14 bases between them. This CDR3 is built from 15 residues. This chain connects TRBV18 to TRBJ1-6; tentative D call: TRBD1 (6 bases). The specimen comprised peripheral blood, sampled on day 0 of AZD1222 vaccination. The clonotype comes from an adult in good health. This CDR3 reads CASSTWGGSNSPLHF. The CDR3 region has the DNA TGTGCCAGCTCAACGTGGGGGGGCTCTAATTCACCCCTCCACTTT. The full variable domain, completed using reference TRBV18 and TRBJ1-6, is NAGVMQNPRHLVRRRGQEARLRCSPMKGHSHVYWYRQLPEEGLKFMVYLQKENIIDESGMPKERFSAEFPKEGPSILRIQQVVRGDSAAYFCASSTWGGSNSPLHFGNGTRLTVT.